This TCR beta chain was profiled in a study of shared clonotypes between healthy human individuals (dated by TCRdb to the early 2020s). For context, the study as a whole: A couple of women and a few men aged 18 to 49 years were included in the cohort. For each donor, three plates each were used for CD4 naive and CD4 memory, two plates were used for CD8 naive, and one plate was used for CD8 memory. To estimate repertoire size and how much clonotype sharing occurs between individuals, the study deeply sequenced the blood TCR repertoires of five or six healthy adults. To increase sequencing depth and limit assay-specific biases, TCR repertoire library preparation and sequencing were carried out by different laboratories using diverse techniques. Per donor, leukapheresis produced somewhere between about 0.9 and 9.5 billion PBMCs.

TCR CDR3 regions were amplified from genomic DNA by multiplex PCR using the deep immunoSEQ assay. Genomic DNA extracted from each cell subset was distributed evenly over all wells of several immunoSEQ 96-well plates, and each plate served as one replicate. For sorted subsets, 150 to 250 ng genomic DNA, equal to some 28,000 T cell genomes, was loaded into each replicate PCR. Purified libraries were quantified with a Qubit 3.0 fluorometer, sized on a Bioanalyzer 2100, and re-quantified with the KAPA Library Quantification kit. Every immunoSEQ 96-well plate was sequenced on a separate single-read 150-cycle Illumina NextSeq 550 flow cell. The authors processed their data as follows. Because only junctional sequences without quality scores were contained in the immunoSEQ output, filtering matching that applied to full-length reads could not be performed. Sequences were annotated with PyIR, a Python wrapper for IgBLAST v1.9, using IMGT germline references to assign V/J genes and CDR3. Reads with weak V/J assignments (E-value above 1e-6), missing CDR3, stop codons, out-of-frame junctions, or ambiguous translated residues were removed. V3J clonotypes were defined as sequences sharing the same inferred V gene, J gene, and CDR3 amino acid sequence. The percentage overlap between two repertoires was calculated by dividing the number of shared unique clonotypes by the size of the smaller repertoire. Three approaches were used to assess repertoire richness: RTK rarefaction, the Chao1 estimator, and Recon v2.1 estimates of unobserved clonotypes. OLGA was used to compute generation probabilities for all TCRbeta clonotypes that the gDNA method yielded from four donors. This immuneACCESS table, as held by TCRdb, lists in-frame sequences with V and J called but not all clones. Of the missing ones, under half trace to an unresolved V gene in checked studies; the others have no known cause. V and J calls plus clone size are reproduced from that table; the DNA served to infer D and trimming. This sample is represented by roughly 1,500,000 clones; just under 99% of them were singletons. Together, the top ten hold around 0.38% of the sample.

The study at large found these results: Because the study included a small number of donors, the genetic and exposure-history diversity represented was limited. Sampling was limited to blood, and TCR repertoires in tissue likely differ from TCR repertoires in blood. Higher generation probabilities were observed for clonotypes shared by all four sorted-subset donors than for non-shared clonotypes. Estimated clonotype richness was generally larger for naive than for memory subsets. Across a few donors, approximately 5% of naive CD4, 3% to 3.5% of naive CD8, 2.3% of memory CD4, and 0.4% of memory CD8 clonotypes were shared. Based on pairwise subsampling, the degree of clonotype sharing among donors was expected to be affected by sequencing depth. Incomplete sequencing was indicated by rarefaction of sorted-subset datasets, despite the large sequencing depth.

As for this clone: Its target antigen remains unknown. The input lacks base qualities; no much larger clone sits a single base away.

The CDR3 numbers 17 residues from cysteine through phenylalanine. Only the CDR3 portion is preserved as DNA: 51 bases, with reading frame beginning at the first base. CDR1 KGHSH and CDR2 LQKENI were looked up in the germline V gene. After removal of 0 bases from V and 4 bases from J, the junction retains 12 bases not matched to a gene. The donors were healthy, HIV-negative adults with no recently reported acute infections or vaccinations. Every donor was a Caucasian adult living in Nashville, Tennessee, USA. CD4+ T cells were enriched by magnetic negative selection, after which naive cells were positively selected on CD45RA and the negative fraction was taken as the memory subset. Blood was obtained by leukapheresis, after which PBMCs were separated by Ficoll-Histopaque density gradient centrifugation and cryopreserved in liquid nitrogen vapor phase. Analytical flow cytometry was used to check the purity and quantity of every magnetically sorted T cell population. Each sorted fraction had its genomic DNA isolated and then quantified by UV absorbance on a Nanodrop 2000c.

Sequenced: naive CD4+ T cells sorted from blood. This specimen's cell subset or site label, interpreted: CD45RA+ positively selected. The clonotype comes from a man aged 30 to 39 in good health. The rearranged chain carries TRBV18 and TRBJ2-7; 7 bases in the middle match TRBD2. The CDR3 protein is CASSPPSQRDEKYEQYF. The sequenced DNA: TGTGCCAGCTCACCACCCAGCCAGCGGGATGAGAAGTACGAGCAGTACTTC.